This passage covers 2 T cell receptor beta chains from one sample sequenced in a study of T cells in Graves' hyperthyroidism and ophthalmopathy. Using RNA transcripts as the source, TCR beta CDR3 regions were amplified. First-round RT-PCR of the TCR CDR3 relied on the HTBI primer set. Using its own MiXCR run on the multiplex PCR reads, TCRdb lists one record per CDR3 protein. The sample includes roughly 570,000 distinct CDR3 sequences, about 15% of them seen just once. Sequenced: blood. The receptor source for this set is a woman between 25 and 40 years old with Graves' hyperthyroidism.

This clonotype was detected ten times or more. J is TRBJ2-3 and V is TRBV30; no firm D call. In germline, CDR1 is GTSNPN, CDR2 SVGIG (reference sequence). The CDR3 totals 13 residues. The germline V and J ends were trimmed by 0 bases and 9 bases, with 13 bases remaining between them. The CDR3 sequence: CAWSVRTGWTQYF. The DNA of the CDR3 is TGTGCCTGGAGTGTACGAACCGGCTGGACGCAGTATTTT.

This clonotype was seen many times. CDR3 nucleotides: TGTGCCACCAGTGATTTGATGGGCCGACTAGCGTATAGCACAGATACGCAGTATTTT. It translates to CATSDLMGRLAYSTDTQYF. The rearrangement links TRBV24-1 to TRBJ2-3; 8 bases align to TRBD2. V was pared by 0 bases and J by 0 bases, with 10 bases of the junction left unmatched. The CDR3 runs 19 residues. CDR1 and CDR2 from the germline V gene are KGHDR and SFDVKD.